This entry lists 3 T cell receptor beta chains sequenced from one sample in a study of OX40 agonist ivuxolimab in advanced cancers. The protocol used for the library was the immunoSEQ multiplex PCR assay. As stored in TCRdb, this immuneACCESS dataset retains in-frame rearrangements with V and J assigned. A fraction of the clones does not appear; measured against another copy, unresolved V genes explain less than half of the discrepancy, and the remainder lacks a known reason. The sample yields 35,000 or so clones; more than 85% were counted once. The biggest ten clones account for under 20% of the sample. Here the sequenced sample was CD4+ or CD8+ T cells sorted from blood, taken in a trial of the OX40 agonist ivuxolimab. All receptors derive from an adult with an advanced solid tumor such as melanoma, head and neck, liver or kidney cancer.

This sequence joins TRBV5-1 and TRBJ2-3; maybe TRBD2 (5 bases). V lost 1 base and J 3 bases, leaving 9 bases between the germline ends. Germline lookup yields CDR1 SGHRS and CDR2 YFSETQ. This CDR3 has 14 amino acids. The CDR3 bases are TGCGCCAGCAGCTTGCTCCTAGCTACAGATACGCAGTATTTT. It yields the protein CASSLLLATDTQYF.

The V call is TRBV4-1, the J call TRBJ1-1; D gene unclear. Per the germline V gene, CDR1 is MGHRA and CDR2 is YSYEKL. The germline V and J ends were trimmed by 0 bases and 5 bases, with 10 bases remaining between them. The CDR3 contains 14 residues. CDR3 region: CASSQELGGTEAFF. The CDR3, as DNA: TGCGCCAGCAGCCAAGAGCTGGGAGGGACTGAAGCTTTCTTT.

The table lists this clone with a few counts. The chain links TRBV30 to TRBJ1-2; TRBD1 aligns across 7 bases. The ends lost 3 bases at V and 8 bases at J; junction bases unmatched: 12. CDR1 is GTSNPN, CDR2 SVGIG, per germline (reference sequence). The CDR3 is made up of 14 amino acids. In DNA, the CDR3 is TGTGCCTGGAGCGACCCGACAGGGTTGGAAGGCTACACCTTC. Encoded protein: CAWSDPTGLEGYTF.